The rows below give T cell receptor beta chains drawn from one sample of a study of T cells after yellow fever vaccination. TCRdb fed the 5' RACE reads into MiXCR, producing one record per CDR3 protein. The data show about 630,000 distinct CDR3 sequences, over 9% seen once. Material: PBMCs, obtained on the day of the yellow fever booster vaccination. These receptors all come from a man aged 25-45 years who received the YFV17D yellow fever vaccine. Both conserved end residues are part of each CDR3. The order of the fields is J gene, V gene, D gene, clone size, CDR3 protein, CDR3 DNA. The D gene is left open where the match is weak. Clone size appears in some rows only: once, few, many, or a class for an expanded clone.

TRBJ2-3,TRBV20-1,TRBD1,few,CSARAPGQRTDTQYF,TGCAGTGCTAGAGCGCCGGGACAGCGCACAGATACGCAGTATTTT
TRBJ2-2,TRBV4-3,TRBD2,-,CASRGSGIAGELFF,TGCGCCAGCAGAGGGAGCGGGATCGCCGGGGAGCTGTTTTTT
TRBJ2-1,TRBV12-3/TRBV12-4,TRBD2,-,CASSFRASGRASSYNEQFF,TGTGCCAGCAGTTTCCGGGCTAGCGGGAGGGCCAGCTCCTACAATGAGCAGTTCTTC
TRBJ2-5,TRBV7-9,TRBD2,few,CASSLTSWYQETQYF,TGTGCCAGCAGCTTGACTAGCTGGTACCAAGAGACCCAGTACTTC
TRBJ2-2,TRBV20-1,-,-,CSARSSTGGSANTGELFF,TGCAGTGCTAGGTCCTCCACCGGGGGCAGCGCGAACACCGGGGAGCTGTTTTTT
TRBJ2-3,TRBV24-1,-,few,CATSDDKDTQYF,TGTGCCACCAGTGATGACAAAGATACGCAGTATTTT
TRBJ2-3,TRBV9,TRBD2,-,CASSDGTRTQYF,TGTGCCAGCAGCGACGGGACTAGAACGCAGTATTTT
TRBJ1-3,TRBV7-2,-,-,CASSVARIPGNTIYF,TGTGCCAGCAGCGTAGCAAGGATTCCTGGAAACACCATATATTTT
TRBJ2-1,TRBV5-1,-,many,CASSLILRRSYNEQFF,TGCGCCAGCAGCTTGATATTACGACGCTCCTACAATGAGCAGTTCTTC
TRBJ2-7,TRBV3-1,TRBD2,-,CASSRRGDSAYEQYF,TGTGCCAGCAGCCGGCGGGGGGACTCAGCCTACGAGCAGTACTTC
TRBJ1-6,TRBV20-1,-,few,CSARWGGSGNSPLHF,TGCAGTGCTAGATGGGGAGGGTCGGGTAATTCACCCCTCCACTTT
TRBJ2-3,TRBV5-1,-,-,CASSLDYKVWDTDTQYF,TGCGCCAGCAGCTTGGACTATAAGGTGTGGGACACAGATACGCAGTATTTT
TRBJ2-2,TRBV6-1,-,-,CASRQLATGELFF,TGTGCCAGCAGGCAACTTGCCACCGGGGAGCTGTTTTTT
TRBJ2-7,TRBV12-3/TRBV12-4,-,few,CASRDSYSYEQYF,TGTGCCAGCAGAGACAGCTACTCCTACGAGCAGTACTTC
TRBJ2-7,TRBV12-3/TRBV12-4,TRBD1,-,CASQQGTYEQYF,TGTGCCAGCCAACAGGGGACCTACGAGCAGTACTTC
TRBJ2-3,TRBV6-5,-,few,CASSYGAGLNVDTQYF,TGTGCCAGCAGTTATGGGGCGGGACTCAACGTAGATACGCAGTATTTT
TRBJ2-1,TRBV28,-,few,CASSFLVGEQFF,TGTGCCAGCAGTTTTTTAGTGGGGGAGCAGTTCTTC
TRBJ2-1,TRBV20-1,-,-,CSASRNEQFF,TGCAGTGCTAGTCGTAATGAGCAGTTCTTC
TRBJ2-6,TRBV6-2/TRBV6-3,-,-,CASRRGAGANVLTF,TGTGCCAGCAGGCGAGGGGCTGGGGCCAACGTCCTGACTTTC
TRBJ1-6,TRBV4-2,-,-,CASSQGGAYNSPLHF,TGTGCCAGCAGCCAAGGGGGCGCCTATAATTCACCCCTCCACTTT
TRBJ2-3,TRBV18,-,few,CASSPPAPAADTQYF,TGTGCCAGCTCACCACCGGCTCCCGCGGCAGATACGCAGTATTTT
TRBJ2-1,TRBV7-2,-,many,CASSSSGRANEQFF,TGTGCCAGCAGCTCAAGCGGGCGAGCAAATGAGCAGTTCTTC
TRBJ2-7,TRBV29-1,-,few,CSVALGGSYEQYF,TGCAGCGTTGCTTTAGGGGGGTCCTACGAGCAGTACTTC
TRBJ1-2,TRBV7-2,-,-,CASSPRAGDYGYTF,TGTGCCAGCAGCCCTAGAGCCGGAGACTATGGCTACACCTTC
TRBJ2-3,TRBV7-2,TRBD2,few,CASSAKAGGAPDTQYF,TGTGCCAGCAGCGCCAAAGCGGGGGGAGCGCCAGATACGCAGTATTTT
TRBJ2-5,TRBV28,TRBD1,few,CASSSHTPGQGLSKETQYF,TGTGCCAGCAGTAGTCATACACCGGGACAGGGGCTGTCAAAAGAGACCCAGTACTTC
TRBJ1-2,TRBV2,TRBD1,few,CASSETGRGGYTF,TGTGCCAGCAGTGAGACAGGGCGGGGTGGCTACACCTTC
TRBJ2-1,TRBV7-3,-,-,CASSLSGWKNNEQFF,TGTGCCAGCAGCTTATCGGGATGGAAAAACAATGAGCAGTTCTTC
TRBJ2-3,TRBV29-1,TRBD2,few,CSGTSSGTDTQYF,TGCAGCGGGACTAGCTCAGGCACAGATACGCAGTATTTT
TRBJ2-7,TRBV11-2,-,few,CASSALGGGDEQYF,TGTGCCAGCAGCGCATTAGGTGGAGGGGACGAGCAGTACTTC
TRBJ2-7,TRBV25-1,-,many,CASSSSGKSSYEQYF,TGTGCCAGCAGTAGTAGCGGAAAGAGCTCCTACGAGCAGTACTTC
TRBJ2-3,TRBV7-2,-,many,CASSLDRDGRDTQYF,TGTGCCAGCAGCTTAGATAGGGACGGAAGAGATACGCAGTATTTT
TRBJ2-3,TRBV29-1,TRBD2,-,CSVTSGRGDTQYF,TGCAGCGTGACTAGCGGGAGGGGAGATACGCAGTATTTT
TRBJ2-1,TRBV7-2,-,few,CASSLRVGRIPGEQFF,TGTGCCAGCAGCTTAAGGGTGGGGCGTATACCAGGGGAGCAGTTCTTC
TRBJ1-2,TRBV7-2,-,-,CASSLDDNYGYTF,TGTGCCAGCAGCCTAGACGATAACTATGGCTACACCTTC
TRBJ2-2,TRBV29-1,-,many,CSVRDTNTGELFF,TGCAGCGTACGAGACACGAACACCGGGGAGCTGTTTTTT
TRBJ1-2,TRBV20-1,TRBD1,few,CSARDWTGPNYGYTF,TGCAGTGCTAGAGATTGGACAGGGCCTAACTATGGCTACACCTTC
TRBJ2-7,TRBV11-3,-,-,CASSLGAGSEEQYF,TGTGCCAGCAGCTTAGGGGCAGGTTCGGAGGAGCAGTACTTC
TRBJ2-5,TRBV12-3/TRBV12-4,-,few,CASSTSAGRETQYF,TGTGCCAGCAGTACCAGTGCGGGGAGAGAGACCCAGTACTTC
TRBJ1-1,TRBV20-1,-,-,CSARDDRWATEAFF,TGCAGTGCTAGAGATGACAGGTGGGCCACTGAAGCTTTCTTT
TRBJ2-1,TRBV18,-,few,CASSPPLPVEQFF,TGTGCCAGCTCACCACCGTTACCGGTGGAGCAGTTCTTC
TRBJ1-4,TRBV27,-,-,CASSLGGKYEKLFF,TGTGCCAGCAGTTTAGGCGGAAAATATGAAAAACTGTTTTTT
TRBJ1-2,TRBV20-1,-,many,CSARTAGTYGYTF,TGCAGTGCTAGGACGGCAGGGACGTATGGCTACACCTTC
TRBJ2-1,TRBV7-2,-,few,CASSGTYNEQFF,TGTGCCAGCTCGGGGACTTACAATGAGCAGTTCTTC
TRBJ2-1,TRBV5-5,TRBD1,-,CASSPRQGWNEQFF,TGTGCCAGCAGTCCCAGACAGGGGTGGAATGAGCAGTTCTTC
TRBJ2-7,TRBV10-3,TRBD1,-,CAISPGQGITEQYF,TGTGCCATCAGTCCTGGACAGGGGATAACCGAGCAGTACTTC
TRBJ2-2,TRBV6-2/TRBV6-3,TRBD2,-,CASSFSASGMNTGELFF,TGTGCCAGCAGTTTCTCCGCTAGCGGGATGAACACCGGGGAGCTGTTTTTT
TRBJ2-5,TRBV9,-,few,CASSVDKDYQETQYF,TGTGCCAGCAGCGTAGATAAGGACTACCAAGAGACCCAGTACTTC
TRBJ2-5,TRBV30,-,-,CAWSVGIQETQYF,TGTGCCTGGAGTGTAGGGATACAAGAGACCCAGTACTTC
TRBJ2-3,TRBV5-1,TRBD1,few,CASSTGQGPDTQYF,TGCGCCAGCAGCACGGGACAGGGACCAGATACGCAGTATTTT